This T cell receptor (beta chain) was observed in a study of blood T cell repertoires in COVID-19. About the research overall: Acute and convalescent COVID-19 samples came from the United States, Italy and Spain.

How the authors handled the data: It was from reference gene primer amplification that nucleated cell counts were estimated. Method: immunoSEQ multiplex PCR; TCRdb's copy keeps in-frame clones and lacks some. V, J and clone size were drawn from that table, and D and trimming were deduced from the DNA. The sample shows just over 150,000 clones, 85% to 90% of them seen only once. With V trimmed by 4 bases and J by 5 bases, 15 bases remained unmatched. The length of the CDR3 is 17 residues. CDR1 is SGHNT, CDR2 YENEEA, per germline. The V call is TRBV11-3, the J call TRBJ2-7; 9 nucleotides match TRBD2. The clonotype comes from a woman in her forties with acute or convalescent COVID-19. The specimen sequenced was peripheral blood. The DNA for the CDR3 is TGTGCCAGCAGCTCTATCCATCGTAGCGGGAGTATCGACGAGCAGTACTTC. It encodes CASSSIHRSGSIDEQYF.